This T cell receptor (beta chain) was captured by sequencing in a study of STAT3 mutations in large granular lymphocyte leukemia (dated 2019 in TCRdb). At the level of the whole study: Roughly half of the T-LGLL patients who were sequenced longitudinally carried canonical activating STAT3 mutations. Two patients with natural killer LGL leukemia were also sequenced longitudinally as controls within the study. About 19 representative T-LGLL cases were selected from an initial cohort of 200 to 250 LGL patients for longitudinal TCRbeta and STAT3 sequencing. Serial deep sequencing of TCRbeta CDR3 and STAT3 was performed in patients with T-cell large granular lymphocyte leukemia to reconstruct clonal hierarchy and dynamics. For each patient, sequencing was performed at an average of 4 time points, with a range of 2 to 8 samplings. One or more immunosuppressive therapy regimens were given to more than half of T-LGLL patients, and hematologic response was seen in under 50% of the treated patients.

Findings and caveats that apply to the study as a whole: The linking of therapy response to changes in TCR clonal burden was complicated by variable intervals between samplings and differing treatment regimens. Because no samples were available when a clone first appeared, clonal expansion was inferred from samplings taken at other points. In several patients, dominant TCR clone burden exceeded STAT3 mutant burden, suggesting STAT3 mutation arose secondarily within a pre-expanded clone. At least one immunodominant TCRbeta clonotype was identified in every T-LGLL patient, and multiple immunodominant subclonotypes were identified in about half of the T-LGLL patients. TCR clonotype switching after therapy was observed in about 35% of the 18 patients, and all newly emerging clones were found to be STAT3 wild type. Because codominant clonotypes persisted in some patients, a small but highly pathogenic clone may have been missed.

The CDR3 goes from the cysteine to the phenylalanine over 13 residues. Just the 39-base CDR3 DNA is kept, in frame starting at base 1. In the germline V gene, CDR1 corresponds to MDHEN and CDR2 to SYDVKM. A distance of 9 bases separates the germline ends of V and J, which lose 3 bases and 3 bases respectively. An Illumina MiSeq was used to sequence the TCRbeta libraries, yielding an average of about 41,000 productive templates per sample. Using multiplex PCR amplification, the immunoSEQ assay generated the TCRbeta CDR3 libraries. The study's processing was this. Repertoire diversity was computed as previously defined, with values near 0 indicating extremely monoclonal samples. The table comes from immuneACCESS by way of TCRdb, which keeps in-frame sequences with V and J called. Part of the clones is missing from these tables; in studies checked, under half for an unresolved V gene and the rest for unknown reasons. V and J calls and clone size come straight from that table; D and trimming were deduced from the DNA. For this sample there are roughly 22,000 clones; approximately 94% appear just once. The top ten hold about 6.5% of the sample.

The same DNA, extracted from blood mononuclear cells, served for both the TCR sequencing and the STAT3 sequencing. A note on this clone: There is no known antigen for this receptor. Base-call qualities are not available, and no considerably larger clone is one nucleotide away.

The chain was built from TRBV28 and TRBJ2-7; too little of a D gene remains to name it. This TCR derives from a middle-aged man with T-cell large granular lymphocyte leukemia. Some clones in this sample may be carry-over from other donors' samples. The age is the age at diagnosis. Sequenced input: peripheral blood mononuclear cells. CDR3 loop: CASSFTVLYEQYF. The nucleotides are TGTGCCAGCAGTTTTACAGTACTCTACGAGCAGTACTTC.